Listed here are 21 T cell receptor beta chains from one sample, sequenced in a study of CD8 T cells in ankylosing spondylitis. TCRdb re-called the 5' RACE reads with MiXCR, one entry per CDR3 protein. Of around 180,000 distinct CDR3 sequences listed, 10% to 15% are singletons. Material: blood, either unsorted or a sorted T cell fraction (not recorded which). These receptors all stem from a female donor with ankylosing spondylitis or in good health (not recorded which).

This clonotype was seen a few times. This rearrangement joins TRBV7-2 to TRBJ2-7; the D is unclear. Deletions cut 3 bases from V and 4 bases from J, with 7 bases between. The CDR3 loop spans 12 amino acids. Germline CDR1 SGHTA, CDR2 FQGNSA. The CDR3 here is CASSFDLYEQYF. The CDR3 region has the DNA TGTGCCAGCAGCTTTGACCTATACGAGCAGTACTTC.

There are a few counts of this clonotype. The chain links TRBV11-1 to TRBJ2-1, with D maybe TRBD2 (6 bases). There are 18 residues in the CDR3. Looked up from germline, CDR1 is SGHAT and CDR2 is FQDESV (reference sequence). Trimming cost V 5 bases and J 2 bases, with 22 bases left between them. In nucleotides, the CDR3 is TGTGCCAGCAGCACCCGATCGGAGGAGGGGAGGACCTACAATGAGCAGTTCTTC. Translating it yields CASSTRSEEGRTYNEQFF.

This clonotype was counted many times. CDR3 sequence (DNA): TGCAGTGCTCCTGGGAACACTGAAGCTTTCTTT. Protein product: CSAPGNTEAFF. The chain carries TRBV20-1 and TRBJ1-1; no clear D gene. Germline V gene sequence: CDR1 DFQATT, CDR2 SNEGSKA (reference sequence). Trimming shortened V by 5 bases and J by 1 base, and 5 bases separated the two germline ends. CDR3 size: 11 residues.

The rearrangement uses TRBV15 and TRBJ2-5; D remains unclear. CDR3 size: 13 residues. Germline V gene sequence: CDR1 LNHNV, CDR2 YYDKDF (reference sequence). V lost 0 bases and J lost 5, with 7 bases in between. The CDR3 protein is CATSRDGYETQYF. As DNA, the CDR3 is TGTGCCACCAGCAGAGATGGGTATGAGACCCAGTACTTC.

This clonotype was seen at least ten times. This rearrangement joins TRBV15 to TRBJ2-5; 12 bases are a match to TRBD2. Trimming at V came to 5 bases and at J to 4 bases, leaving 8 bases not matched to a gene. The CDR3 contains 16 residues. CDR1 is LNHNV, CDR2 YYDKDF, per germline (reference sequence). The CDR3: CATSGRLAGAGETQYF. The DNA for the CDR3 is TGTGCCACCAGCGGCCGACTAGCGGGAGCTGGAGAGACCCAGTACTTC. The complete variable domain, with remaining parts taken from reference TRBV15 and TRBJ2-5, reads DAMVIQNPRYQVTQFGKPVTLSCSQTLNHNVMYWYQQKSSQAPKLLFHYYDKDFNNEADTPDNFQSRRPNTSFCFLDIRSPGLGDTAMYLCATSGRLAGAGETQYFGPGTRLLVL.

Only one count was recorded for this clonotype. This may be a read error, as it is one base from a much larger clone. Here the CDR3 reads CANRATGGSGEAFF. The CDR3 DNA reads TGTGCCAACAGAGCGACAGGGGGCTCTGGTGAAGCTTTCTTT. The chain uses TRBV6-2 or TRBV6-3 and TRBJ1-1, with 10 positions matching TRBD1. Germline assignment: CDR1 MNHEY and CDR2 SVGEGT. With V trimmed by 10 bases and J by 7 bases, 12 bases remained unmatched. The CDR3 is made up of 14 amino acids.

This chain links TRBV5-6 with TRBJ1-1, with D unclear. CDR1 SGHDT and CDR2 YYEEEE come from the germline V gene. Trimming removed 6 bases at V and 2 bases at J, with 11 bases between. This CDR3 comprises 13 residues. This CDR3 reads CASTRRGNTEAFF. The CDR3 nucleotides are TGTGCCAGCACCCGACGGGGTAACACTGAAGCTTTCTTT. The full variable domain, rest sourced from reference TRBV5-6 and TRBJ1-1, is DAGVTQSPTHLIKTRGQQVTLRCSPKSGHDTVSWYQQALGQGPQFIFQYYEEEERQRGNFPDRFSGHQFPNYSSELNVNALLLGDSALYLCASTRRGNTEAFFGQGTRLTVV.

V and J are TRBV5-5 and TRBJ2-3; unclear D gene. V shed 0 bases and J shed 0 bases, with 5 bases lying between them. Germline V gene data show CDR1 as SGHKS and CDR2 as YYEKEE (reference sequence). The CDR3 runs 14 residues. The CDR3 loop reads CASSLVESTDTQYF. Here the CDR3 DNA reads TGTGCCAGCAGCTTGGTTGAGAGCACAGATACGCAGTATTTT. The entire variable domain, with the rest obtained from reference TRBV5-5 and TRBJ2-3, is as follows: DAGVTQSPTHLIKTRGQQVTLRCSPISGHKSVSWYQQVLGQGPQFIFQYYEKEERGRGNFPDRFSARQFPNYSSELNVNALLLGDSALYLCASSLVESTDTQYFGPGTRLTVL.

The rearrangement joins TRBV28 to TRBJ2-3; D unresolved. Germline lookup yields CDR1 MDHEN and CDR2 SYDVKM. V gave up 11 bases and J gave up 5 bases, with 5 bases separating them. The CDR3 covers 9 residues. In DNA, the CDR3 is TGTGCCGCACAAGATACGCAGTATTTT. Translation: CAAQDTQYF.

The V call is TRBV29-1, the J call TRBJ2-1; perhaps TRBD1 as D (5 bases). Germline assignment: CDR1 SQVTM and CDR2 ANQGSEA. V gave up 4 bases and J gave up 5 bases, with 12 bases separating them. This CDR3 spans 13 amino acids. CDR3 protein: CSVGDQGDNEQFF. CDR3 DNA sequence: TGCAGCGTTGGGGATCAGGGCGACAATGAGCAGTTCTTC.

This clonotype was observed many times. V and J are TRBV7-2 and TRBJ2-7, with a tentative D call TRBD2 (5 bases). The germline gives CDR1 SGHTA, CDR2 FQGNSA. The CDR3 totals 14 residues. V gave up 3 bases and J gave up 2 bases, with 11 bases separating them. The CDR3 here is CASSFGETTYEQYF. The CDR3 bases are TGTGCCAGCAGCTTCGGAGAGACTACCTACGAGCAGTACTTC.

In its sample, this clonotype was seen a few times. The genes are TRBV10-3 and TRBJ1-1; 7 bases map to TRBD1. Germline V lookup: CDR1 ENHRY, CDR2 SYGVKD. There are 15 residues in the CDR3. With V trimmed by 2 bases and J by 5 bases, 8 bases remained unmatched. The DNA for the CDR3 is TGTGCCATCAGTGAGCCCGGGGCAGGGGGAACTGAAGCTTTCTTT. This codes for CAISEPGAGGTEAFF.

This clonotype was observed many times. The rearrangement uses TRBV12-3 or TRBV12-4 and TRBJ2-1, with TRBD2 matching 9 bases. This CDR3 spans 16 amino acids. V lost 5 bases to trimming and J lost 0 bases; unmatched junction nucleotides: 5. The CDR3 protein is CASSASGASSYNEQFF. The CDR3 DNA reads as TGTGCCAGCAGTGCTAGCGGGGCAAGCTCCTACAATGAGCAGTTCTTC.

This clonotype was found a few times. J is TRBJ2-7 and V is TRBV5-1; D perhaps matches TRBD2 (6 bases). This CDR3 region has 14 residues. V was pared by 4 bases and J by 5 bases, with 16 bases between. Germline CDR1 and CDR2: SGHRS and YFSETQ. CDR3 in DNA: TGCGCCAGCAGCCCCGTGCGGGGTGGGGACGAGCAGTACTTC. It is translated as CASSPVRGGDEQYF.

The chain links TRBV11-3 to TRBJ2-3; D call uncertain. Trimming shortened V by 0 bases and J by 2 bases, and 6 bases separated the two germline ends. From germline, CDR1 is SGHNT and CDR2 YENEEA. The CDR3 runs to 14 residues. CDR3 sequence: CASSLDLVTDTQYF. The CDR3 nucleotides read TGTGCCAGCAGCTTAGATTTGGTCACAGATACGCAGTATTTT.

This clonotype was observed at least ten times. The chain uses TRBV20-1 and TRBJ2-7; D not certain. CDR1 DFQATT and CDR2 SNEGSKA come from the germline V gene (reference sequence). Trimming removed 3 bases at V and 7 bases at J, with 22 bases between. The CDR3 length is 15 residues. This chain's CDR3 is CSASSGGVARWEQYF. DNA for the CDR3: TGCAGTGCTAGTTCGGGCGGCGTCGCGAGGTGGGAGCAGTACTTC.

This clonotype was counted a few times. The rearrangement uses TRBV11-2 and TRBJ2-5; no reliable D call. CDR3 length: 15 amino acids. Looked up from germline, CDR1 is SGHAT and CDR2 is FQNNGV. The V end lost 2 bases, the J end lost 2 bases, and 12 bases lay between the germline ends. The CDR3 protein is CASSLRFGQQETQYF. In DNA form, the CDR3 reads TGTGCCAGCAGCTTACGATTTGGGCAGCAAGAGACCCAGTACTTC.

In this sample, this clonotype turned up many times. V gene TRBV12-3 or TRBV12-4 combines with J gene TRBJ2-7; 8 bases agree with TRBD2. The CDR3 sequence is 15 residues long. Trimming took 4 bases from V and 3 from J; bases not matched to a gene: 8. CDR3 protein: CASSSHSGIYYEQYF. The DNA for the CDR3 is TGTGCCAGCAGTTCGCATAGCGGGATCTACTACGAGCAGTACTTC.

The table lists this clonotype with many counts. The rearrangement uses TRBV4-3 and TRBJ1-2; unclear D gene. The CDR3 length is 13 residues. Per germline, CDR1 LGHNA and CDR2 YSLEER. V was shortened by 0 bases and J by 4 bases, with 6 bases between the two germline ends. The CDR3 here is CASSQDLIYGYTF. CDR3 nucleotide sequence: TGCGCCAGCAGCCAAGATCTGATCTATGGCTACACCTTC.

This clonotype was counted ten times or more. The V call is TRBV10-3, the J call TRBJ2-2; D is unclear. Per the germline V gene, CDR1 is ENHRY and CDR2 is SYGVKD. This CDR3 region has 12 residues. Deletions cut 10 bases from V and 7 bases from J, with 13 bases between. The chain's CDR3 is CATTNSGGELFF. The CDR3, as DNA: TGTGCCACCACCAATTCCGGCGGGGAGCTGTTTTTT.

This clonotype occurred many times. J is TRBJ2-5 and V is TRBV6-5; D unclear. The germline V gene encodes CDR1 MNHEY and CDR2 SVGAGI. CDR3 size: 12 residues. Trimming cost V 7 bases and J 7 bases, with 13 bases left between them. Written as DNA, the CDR3 is TGTGCCAGCACGGGCCCCTGGGGGACCCAGTACTTC. This sequence encodes CASTGPWGTQYF.